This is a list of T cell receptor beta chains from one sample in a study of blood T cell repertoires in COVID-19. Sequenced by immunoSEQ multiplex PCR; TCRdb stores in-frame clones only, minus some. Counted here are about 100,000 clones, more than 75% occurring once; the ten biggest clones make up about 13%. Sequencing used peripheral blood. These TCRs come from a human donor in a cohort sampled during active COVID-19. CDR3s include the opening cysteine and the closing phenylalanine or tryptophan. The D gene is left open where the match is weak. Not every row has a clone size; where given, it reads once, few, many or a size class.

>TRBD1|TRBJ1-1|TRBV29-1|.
TGCAGCGATCTACAGGGGGCGAGCACTGAAGCTTTCTTT
CSDLQGASTEAFF
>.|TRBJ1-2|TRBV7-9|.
TGTGCCAGCAGCTCCTACTTCTCGGAGGGGAATGGCTACACCTTC
CASSSYFSEGNGYTF
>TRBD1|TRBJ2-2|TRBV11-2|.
TGTGCCAGCAGCTTGTCCTCGGGGACAGGGAACACCGGGGAGCTGTTTTTT
CASSLSSGTGNTGELFF
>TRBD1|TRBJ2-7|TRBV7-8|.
TGTGCCAGCAGCGCGTCAGGGGGTCCCTACGAGCAGTACTTC
CASSASGGPYEQYF
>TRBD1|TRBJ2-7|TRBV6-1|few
TGTGCCAGCAGTGAGGACAGGGGGCTCTACGAGCAGTACTTC
CASSEDRGLYEQYF
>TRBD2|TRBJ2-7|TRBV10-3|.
TGTGCCATCAGTGCGGGGGGGACCTCCGACGTCTACGAGCAGTACTTC
CAISAGGTSDVYEQYF
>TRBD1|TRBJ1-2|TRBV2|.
TGTGCCAAAGGACAGGGCGGACATGGCTACACCTTC
CAKGQGGHGYTF
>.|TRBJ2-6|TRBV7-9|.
TGTGCCAGCAGCTTAGTAACTGGGGCCAACGTCCTGACTTTC
CASSLVTGANVLTF
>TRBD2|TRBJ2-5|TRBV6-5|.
TGTGCCAGCAGTTACTCGCGGACTAGAGCCTTGCAGACCCAGTACTTC
CASSYSRTRALQTQYF
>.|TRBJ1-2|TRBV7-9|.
TGTGCCAGCAGCCCTCTGAAACAACAGGTCTATGGCTACACCTTC
CASSPLKQQVYGYTF
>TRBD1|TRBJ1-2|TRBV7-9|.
TGTGCCAGCAGTCCCGGGACAGGGGTTATCAGCGGCTACACCTTC
CASSPGTGVISGYTF
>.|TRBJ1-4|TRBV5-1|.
TGCGCCAGCAGCTTGGTCGGGCAGGGAACAAATGAAAAACTGTTTTTT
CASSLVGQGTNEKLFF
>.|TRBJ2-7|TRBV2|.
TGTGCCAGCAGTGTATGGCCCGAGGGATACGAGCAGTACTTC
CASSVWPEGYEQYF
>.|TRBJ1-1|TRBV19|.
TGTGCCAGTAGTATAATAAACAGGGTGGACACTGAAGCTTTCTTT
CASSIINRVDTEAFF
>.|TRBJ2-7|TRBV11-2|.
TGTGCCAGCAGCTTGGCTACAGGGTCTTTCTACGAGCAGTACTTC
CASSLATGSFYEQYF
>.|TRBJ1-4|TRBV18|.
TGTGCCAGTTCTGCAGGCGCAACTAATGAAAAACTGTTTTTT
CASSAGATNEKLFF
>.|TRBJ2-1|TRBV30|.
TGTGCCTGGAGTGTATGGCTTTACAATGAGCAGTTCTTC
CAWSVWLYNEQFF
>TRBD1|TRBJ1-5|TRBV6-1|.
TGTGCCAGCAGTGAATTGACCACAGGGGCTCAGCCCCAGCATTTT
CASSELTTGAQPQHF
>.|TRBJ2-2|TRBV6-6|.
TGTGCCAGCAGTTCGCCGACAGGGAACACCGGGGAGCTGTTTTTT
CASSSPTGNTGELFF
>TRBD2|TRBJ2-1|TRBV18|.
TGTGCCAGCTCACCACCGGGACTAGCGGGGATTGGGGAGCAGTTCTTC
CASSPPGLAGIGEQFF
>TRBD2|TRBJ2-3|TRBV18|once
TGTGCCAGCTATGCGGGGGGAAGCACAGATACGCAGTATTTT
CASYAGGSTDTQYF
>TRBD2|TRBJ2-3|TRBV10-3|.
TGTGCCATCAGTGAGTTAGGGGGACTAGAACCGAAAAGCACAGATACGCAGTATTTT
CAISELGGLEPKSTDTQYF
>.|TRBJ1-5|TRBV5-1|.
TGCGCCAGCAGCTTGGACGGGGGGTCCCAGCCCCAGCATTTT
CASSLDGGSQPQHF
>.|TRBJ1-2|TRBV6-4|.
TGTGCCAGCAGTCTTGAACCTCTAGGCTCCGGCTACACCTTC
CASSLEPLGSGYTF
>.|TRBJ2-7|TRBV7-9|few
TGTGCCAGCAGCGTAATAGAGGACTACCTCAGCCAGCAGTACTTC
CASSVIEDYLSQQYF
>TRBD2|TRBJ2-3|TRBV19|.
TGTGCCAGTAGCCCCCTTTGGGGGGAGGGGGATACGCAGTATTTT
CASSPLWGEGDTQYF
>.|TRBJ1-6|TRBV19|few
TGTGCCAGTAGTAGCCGGGACACTCCTTCCCTCCACTTT
CASSSRDTPSLHF
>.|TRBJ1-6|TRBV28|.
TGTGCCAGCAGTCTAAGCTCCTATAATTCACCCCTCCACTTT
CASSLSSYNSPLHF
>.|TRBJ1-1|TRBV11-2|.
TGTGCCAGCAGCCTATTCAATGAGGACTCAAACACTGAAGCTTTCTTT
CASSLFNEDSNTEAFF
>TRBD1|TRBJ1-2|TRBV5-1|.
TGCGCCAGCTGGACAGGAATGGGCTATGGCTACACCTTC
CASWTGMGYGYTF
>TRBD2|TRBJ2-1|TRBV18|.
TGTGCCAGCTCTCCTCTAGCGGGCTCCTACAATGAGCAGTTCTTC
CASSPLAGSYNEQFF
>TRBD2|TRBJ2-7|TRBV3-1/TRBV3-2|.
TGTGCCAGCAGCCTTTTAAGGACTAGCGGGAGAAACGAGCAGTACTTC
CASSLLRTSGRNEQYF
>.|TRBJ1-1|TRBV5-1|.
TGCGCCAGCAGCTTGGAACCTCAGGGGAGGAACACTGAAGCTTTCTTT
CASSLEPQGRNTEAFF
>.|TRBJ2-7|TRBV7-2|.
TGTGCCAGCAGCTTACCCTTTTACGAGCAGTACTTC
CASSLPFYEQYF
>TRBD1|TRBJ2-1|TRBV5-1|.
TGCGCCAGCAGCGAGGACAGGGGGCTCCCGTTCTTC
CASSEDRGLPFF
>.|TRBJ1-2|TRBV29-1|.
TGCAGCGTTGGGCAGGAAGACTATGGCTACACCTTC
CSVGQEDYGYTF
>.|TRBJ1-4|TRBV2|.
TGTGCCAGCAGTGAAACAGGCGAAAAACTGTTTTTT
CASSETGEKLFF
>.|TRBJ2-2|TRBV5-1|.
TGCGCCAGCAGCTTGCTCGCGGGGAAAAGCACCGGGGAGCTGTTTTTT
CASSLLAGKSTGELFF
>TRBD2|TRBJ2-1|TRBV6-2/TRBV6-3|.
TGTGCCAGCAGTTATACTAGCGGGGCCTACAATGAGCAGTTCTTC
CASSYTSGAYNEQFF
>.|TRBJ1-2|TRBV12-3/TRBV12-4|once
TGTGCCAGCAGTCTCTCAGCTAACTATGGCTACACCTTC
CASSLSANYGYTF
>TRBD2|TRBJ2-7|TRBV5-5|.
TGTGCCAGCAGCTTGGGGTCTAGCGGGAACTACGAGCAGTACTTC
CASSLGSSGNYEQYF
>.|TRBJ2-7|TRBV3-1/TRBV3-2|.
TGTGCCAGCAGCCAAGACGGACGGGGAAGCTCCTACGAGCAGTACTTC
CASSQDGRGSSYEQYF
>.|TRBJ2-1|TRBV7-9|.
TGTGCCAGCAGCATGAAAGGAGGATTGGGTGCGGGAATGTCCTACAATGAGCAGTTCTTC
CASSMKGGLGAGMSYNEQFF
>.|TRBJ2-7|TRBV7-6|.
TGTGCCAGCAGCTTGCGGTCTGGGTCCTACGAGCAGTACTTC
CASSLRSGSYEQYF
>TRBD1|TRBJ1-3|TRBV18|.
TGTGCCAGCGCGGGACAGCCCCGCTCTGGAAACACCATATATTTT
CASAGQPRSGNTIYF
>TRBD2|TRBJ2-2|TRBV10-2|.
TGCGCCAGCAGGGAGATAGCGGGCACCGGGGAGCTGTTTTTT
CASREIAGTGELFF
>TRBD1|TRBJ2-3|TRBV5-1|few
TGCGCCAGCAGCCATAGAACAGGGGGCGCAACAGATACGCAGTATTTT
CASSHRTGGATDTQYF
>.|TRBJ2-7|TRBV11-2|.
TGTGCCAGCAGCTCCCTTATGGGGGGGCGCTACGAGCAGTACTTC
CASSSLMGGRYEQYF
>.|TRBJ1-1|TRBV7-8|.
TGTGCCAGCAGCTTAACTAACAGGGTTGACACTGAAGCTTTCTTT
CASSLTNRVDTEAFF
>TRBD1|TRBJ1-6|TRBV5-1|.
TGCGCCAGCAGCTTACCAACAGGGGATGGATCACCCCTCCACTTT
CASSLPTGDGSPLHF
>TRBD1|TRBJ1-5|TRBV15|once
TGTGCCACCAGCAGAGAGGGGGCAGGGGGTTCGGCCCAGCATTTT
CATSREGAGGSAQHF